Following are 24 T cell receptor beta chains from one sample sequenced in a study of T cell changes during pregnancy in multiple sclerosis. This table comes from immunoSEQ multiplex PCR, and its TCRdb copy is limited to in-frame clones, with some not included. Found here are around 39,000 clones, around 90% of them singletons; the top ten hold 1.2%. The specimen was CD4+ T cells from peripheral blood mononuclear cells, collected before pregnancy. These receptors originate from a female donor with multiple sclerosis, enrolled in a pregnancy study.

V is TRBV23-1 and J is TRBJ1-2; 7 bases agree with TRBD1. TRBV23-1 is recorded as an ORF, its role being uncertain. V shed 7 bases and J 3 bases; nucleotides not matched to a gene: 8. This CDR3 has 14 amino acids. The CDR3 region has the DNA TGCGCCAGCACCCGGGACAGAGGGCACTATGGCTACACCTTC. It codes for CASTRDRGHYGYTF.

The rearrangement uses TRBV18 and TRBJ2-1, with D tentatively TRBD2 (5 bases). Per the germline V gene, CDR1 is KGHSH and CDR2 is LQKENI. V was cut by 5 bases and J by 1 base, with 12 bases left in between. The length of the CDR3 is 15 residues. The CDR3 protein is CASSASRGSYNEQFF. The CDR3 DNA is TGTGCCAGCTCAGCCTCCCGGGGTTCCTACAATGAGCAGTTCTTC.

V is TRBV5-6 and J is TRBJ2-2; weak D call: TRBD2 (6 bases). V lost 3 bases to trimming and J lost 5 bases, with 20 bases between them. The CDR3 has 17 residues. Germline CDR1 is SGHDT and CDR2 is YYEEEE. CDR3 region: CASSSTGGTDLTGELFF. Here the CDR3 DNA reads TGTGCCAGCAGCTCAACCGGCGGGACTGACTTAACCGGGGAGCTGTTTTTT.

In DNA form, the CDR3 reads TGTGCCAGCACCAAAACCCTAGCGGGAGTCGACAATGAGCAGTTCTTC. Residues: CASTKTLAGVDNEQFF. This chain joins TRBV7-9 and TRBJ2-1; 10 nucleotides agree with TRBD2. The CDR3 length is 16 residues. The V segment lost 7 bases and the J segment 5 bases; nucleotides outside the gene matches: 11. Looked up from germline, CDR1 is SEHNR and CDR2 is FQNEAQ (reference sequence).

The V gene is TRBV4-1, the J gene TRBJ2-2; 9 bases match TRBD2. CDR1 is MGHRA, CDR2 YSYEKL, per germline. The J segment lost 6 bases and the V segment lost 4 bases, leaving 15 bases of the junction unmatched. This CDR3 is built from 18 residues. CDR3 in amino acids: CASSPRRAGGPDAGELFF. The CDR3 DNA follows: TGCGCCAGCAGCCCGCGACGTGCGGGAGGGCCGGACGCCGGGGAGCTGTTTTTT.

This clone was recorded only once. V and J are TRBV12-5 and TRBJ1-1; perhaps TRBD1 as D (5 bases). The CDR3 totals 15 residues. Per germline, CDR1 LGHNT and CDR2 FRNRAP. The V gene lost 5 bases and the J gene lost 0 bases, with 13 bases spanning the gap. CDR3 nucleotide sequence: TGTGCTAGTGGTCCACCGCGGGGGTTGAACACTGAAGCTTTCTTT. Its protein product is CASGPPRGLNTEAFF.

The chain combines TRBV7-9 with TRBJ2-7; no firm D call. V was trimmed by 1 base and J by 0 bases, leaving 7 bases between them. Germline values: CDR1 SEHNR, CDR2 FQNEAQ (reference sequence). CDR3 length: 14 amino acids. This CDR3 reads CASSLGPSSYEQYF. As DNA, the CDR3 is TGTGCCAGCAGCTTAGGGCCGTCCTCCTACGAGCAGTACTTC.

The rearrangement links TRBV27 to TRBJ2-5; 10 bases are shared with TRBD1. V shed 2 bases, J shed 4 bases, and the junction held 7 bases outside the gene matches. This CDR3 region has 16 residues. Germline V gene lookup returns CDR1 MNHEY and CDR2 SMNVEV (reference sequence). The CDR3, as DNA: TGTGCCAGCAGTTTAATGGGACAGGGGCGAGGAGAGACCCAGTACTTC. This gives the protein CASSLMGQGRGETQYF.

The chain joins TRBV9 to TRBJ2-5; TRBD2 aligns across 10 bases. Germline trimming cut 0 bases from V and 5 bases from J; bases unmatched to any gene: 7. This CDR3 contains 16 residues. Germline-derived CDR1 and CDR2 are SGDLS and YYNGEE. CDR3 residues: CASSVGGAGGRETQYF. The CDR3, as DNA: TGTGCCAGCAGCGTAGGTGGAGCGGGAGGGCGGGAGACCCAGTACTTC.

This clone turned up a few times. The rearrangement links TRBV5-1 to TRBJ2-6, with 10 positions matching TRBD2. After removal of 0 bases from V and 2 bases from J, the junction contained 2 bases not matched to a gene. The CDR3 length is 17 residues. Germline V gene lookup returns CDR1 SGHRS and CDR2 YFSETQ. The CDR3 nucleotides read TGCGCCAGCAGCTTGGGGCTAGCGGGAGCTGGGGCCAACGTCCTGACTTTC. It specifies CASSLGLAGAGANVLTF. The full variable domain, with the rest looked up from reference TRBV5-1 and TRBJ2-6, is KAGVTQTPRYLIKTRGQQVTLSCSPISGHRSVSWYQQTPGQGLQFLFEYFSETQRNKGNFPGRFSGRQFSNSRSEMNVSTLELGDSALYLCASSLGLAGAGANVLTFGAGSRLTVL.

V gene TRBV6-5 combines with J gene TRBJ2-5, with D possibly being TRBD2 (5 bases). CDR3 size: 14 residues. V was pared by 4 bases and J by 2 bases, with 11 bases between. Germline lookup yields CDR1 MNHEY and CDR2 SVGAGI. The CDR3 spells CASSFSVGQETQYF. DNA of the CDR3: TGTGCCAGCAGTTTTAGCGTGGGGCAAGAGACCCAGTACTTC.

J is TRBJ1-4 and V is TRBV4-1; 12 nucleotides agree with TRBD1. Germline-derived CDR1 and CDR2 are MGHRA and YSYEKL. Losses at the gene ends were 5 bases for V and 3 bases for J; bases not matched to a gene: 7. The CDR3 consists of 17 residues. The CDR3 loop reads CASSSRDRGHANEKLFF. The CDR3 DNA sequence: TGCGCCAGCAGCTCCCGGGACAGGGGGCACGCTAATGAAAAACTGTTTTTT.

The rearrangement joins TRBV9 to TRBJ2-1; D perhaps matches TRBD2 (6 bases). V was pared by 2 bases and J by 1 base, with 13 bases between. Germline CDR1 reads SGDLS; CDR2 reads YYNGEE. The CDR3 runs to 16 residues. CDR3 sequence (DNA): TGTGCCAGCAGCGTCTACGGGAGTGAATCCTACAATGAGCAGTTCTTC. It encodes CASSVYGSESYNEQFF.

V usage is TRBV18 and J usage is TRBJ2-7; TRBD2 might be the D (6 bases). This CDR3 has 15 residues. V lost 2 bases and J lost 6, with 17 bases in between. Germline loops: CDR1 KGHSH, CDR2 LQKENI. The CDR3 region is CASSPKSPGVSEQYF. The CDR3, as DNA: TGTGCCAGCTCACCAAAATCGCCGGGGGTCTCCGAGCAGTACTTC.

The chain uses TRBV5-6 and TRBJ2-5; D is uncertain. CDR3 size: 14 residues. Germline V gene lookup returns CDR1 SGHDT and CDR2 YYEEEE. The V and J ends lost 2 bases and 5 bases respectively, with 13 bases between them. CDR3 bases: TGTGCCAGCAGCTTAGCGCGGTTCGGGGAGACCCAGTACTTC. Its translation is CASSLARFGETQYF. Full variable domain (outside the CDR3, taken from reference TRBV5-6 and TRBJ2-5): DAGVTQSPTHLIKTRGQQVTLRCSPKSGHDTVSWYQQALGQGPQFIFQYYEEEERQRGNFPDRFSGHQFPNYSSELNVNALLLGDSALYLCASSLARFGETQYFGPGTRLLVL.

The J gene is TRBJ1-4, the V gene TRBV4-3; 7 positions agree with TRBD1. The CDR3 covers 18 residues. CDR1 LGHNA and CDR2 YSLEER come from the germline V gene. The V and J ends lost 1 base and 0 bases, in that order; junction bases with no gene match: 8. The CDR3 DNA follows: TGCGCCAGCAGCCAAGGCCCAGGGGGTCTGGCAACTAATGAAAAACTGTTTTTT. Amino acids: CASSQGPGGLATNEKLFF.

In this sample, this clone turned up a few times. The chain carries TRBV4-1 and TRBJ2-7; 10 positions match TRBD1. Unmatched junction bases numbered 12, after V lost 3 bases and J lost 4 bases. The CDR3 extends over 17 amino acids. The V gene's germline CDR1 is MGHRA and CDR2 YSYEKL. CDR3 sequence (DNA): TGCGCCAGCAGCCAGGTGAGATCCGGGACAGGGGCGTACGAGCAGTACTTC. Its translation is CASSQVRSGTGAYEQYF.

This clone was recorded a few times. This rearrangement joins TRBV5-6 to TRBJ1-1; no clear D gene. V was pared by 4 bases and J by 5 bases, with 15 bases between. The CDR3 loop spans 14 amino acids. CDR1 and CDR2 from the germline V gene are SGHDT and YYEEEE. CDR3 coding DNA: TGTGCCAGCAGCGCTCCGGGAGCGGGGACTGAAGCTTTCTTT. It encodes CASSAPGAGTEAFF.

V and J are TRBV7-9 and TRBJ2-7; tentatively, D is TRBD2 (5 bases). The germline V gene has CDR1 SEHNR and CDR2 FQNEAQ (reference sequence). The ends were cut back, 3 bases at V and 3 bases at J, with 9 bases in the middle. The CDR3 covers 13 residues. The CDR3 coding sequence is TGTGCCAGCAGCTTTAACGGACTCTACGAGCAGTACTTC. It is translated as CASSFNGLYEQYF.

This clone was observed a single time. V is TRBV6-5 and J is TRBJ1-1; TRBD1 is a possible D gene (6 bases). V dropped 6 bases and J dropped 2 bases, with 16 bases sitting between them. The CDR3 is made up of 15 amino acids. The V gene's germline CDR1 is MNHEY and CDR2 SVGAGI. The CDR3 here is CASSYNGQLNTEAFF. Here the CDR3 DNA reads TGTGCCAGCAGCTACAACGGACAGCTTAACACTGAAGCTTTCTTT.

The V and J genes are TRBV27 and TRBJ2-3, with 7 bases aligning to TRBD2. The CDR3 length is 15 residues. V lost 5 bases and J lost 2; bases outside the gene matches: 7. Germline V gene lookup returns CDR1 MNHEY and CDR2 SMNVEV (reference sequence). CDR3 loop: CASSDASGYTDTQYF. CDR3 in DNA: TGTGCCAGCAGTGACGCTAGCGGATACACAGATACGCAGTATTTT.

CDR3 residues: CASSSGGGPEQYF. The CDR3 DNA reads as TGTGCCAGCAGCTCCGGCGGGGGCCCAGAGCAGTACTTC. The V and J genes are TRBV5-4 and TRBJ2-7; possible D gene TRBD2, 7 bases. CDR1 is SGHNT, CDR2 YYREEE, per germline (reference sequence). This CDR3 region has 13 residues. Trimming left V 3 bases short and J 7 bases short, with 14 bases between.

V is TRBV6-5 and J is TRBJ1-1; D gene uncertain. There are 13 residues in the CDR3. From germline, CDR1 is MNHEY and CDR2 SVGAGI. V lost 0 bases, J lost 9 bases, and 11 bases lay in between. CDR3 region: CASSYSEANKAFF. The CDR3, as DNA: TGTGCCAGCAGTTACTCGGAAGCGAACAAAGCTTTCTTT.

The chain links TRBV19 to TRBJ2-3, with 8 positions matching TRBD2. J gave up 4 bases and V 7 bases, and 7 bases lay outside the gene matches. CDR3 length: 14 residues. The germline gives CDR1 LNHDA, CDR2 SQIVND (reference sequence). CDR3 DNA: TGTGCCAGTAAATGGACTAGCATAGCAGATACGCAGTATTTT. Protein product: CASKWTSIADTQYF.